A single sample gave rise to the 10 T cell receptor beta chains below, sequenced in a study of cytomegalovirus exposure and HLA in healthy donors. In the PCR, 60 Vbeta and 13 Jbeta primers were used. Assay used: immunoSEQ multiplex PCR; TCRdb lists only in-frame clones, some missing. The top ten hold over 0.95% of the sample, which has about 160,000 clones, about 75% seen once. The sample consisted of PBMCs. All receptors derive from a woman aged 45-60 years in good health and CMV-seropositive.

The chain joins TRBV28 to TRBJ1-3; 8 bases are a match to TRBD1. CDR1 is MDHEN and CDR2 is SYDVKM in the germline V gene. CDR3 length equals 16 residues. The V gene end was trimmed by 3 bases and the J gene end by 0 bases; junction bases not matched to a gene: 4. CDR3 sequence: CASSLAGGSSGNTIYF. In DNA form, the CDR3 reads TGTGCCAGCAGTTTGGCAGGGGGCAGCTCTGGAAACACCATATATTTT.

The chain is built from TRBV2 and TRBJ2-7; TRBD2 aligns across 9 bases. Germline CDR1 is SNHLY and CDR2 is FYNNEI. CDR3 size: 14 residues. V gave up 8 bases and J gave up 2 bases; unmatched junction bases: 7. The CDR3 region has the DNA TGTGCCAGCCGGCTCGCGGGGGGGACCTACGAGCAGTACTTC. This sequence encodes CASRLAGGTYEQYF.

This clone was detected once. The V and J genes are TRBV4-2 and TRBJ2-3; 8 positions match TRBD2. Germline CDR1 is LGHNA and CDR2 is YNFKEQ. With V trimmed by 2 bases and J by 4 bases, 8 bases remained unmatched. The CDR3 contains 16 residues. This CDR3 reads CASSQLPGLGSDTQYF. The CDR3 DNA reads TGTGCCAGCAGCCAATTACCGGGACTAGGATCAGATACGCAGTATTTT.

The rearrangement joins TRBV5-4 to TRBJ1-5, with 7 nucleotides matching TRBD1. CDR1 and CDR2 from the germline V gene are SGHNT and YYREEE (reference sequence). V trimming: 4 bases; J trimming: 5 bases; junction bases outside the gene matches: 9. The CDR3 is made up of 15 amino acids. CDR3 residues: CASSRSPGTDQPQHF. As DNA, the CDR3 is TGTGCCAGCAGCCGCAGTCCCGGGACAGATCAGCCCCAGCATTTT.

The CDR3 protein is CASSSGTGANSPLHF. As DNA, the CDR3 is TGTGCCAGCAGCTCCGGGACAGGGGCTAATTCACCCCTCCACTTT. The rearrangement uses TRBV7-6 and TRBJ1-6; 10 positions agree with TRBD1. The trim removed 4 bases at V and 6 bases at J, leaving 3 bases unmatched. Germline V lookup: CDR1 SGHVS, CDR2 FNYEAQ. The CDR3 runs 15 residues. The full variable domain, completed using reference TRBV7-6 and TRBJ1-6, is GAGVSQSPRYKVTKRGQDVALRCDPISGHVSLYWYRQALGQGPEFLTYFNYEAQQDKSGLPNDRFSAERPEGSISTLTIQRTEQRDSAMYRCASSSGTGANSPLHFGNGTRLTVT.

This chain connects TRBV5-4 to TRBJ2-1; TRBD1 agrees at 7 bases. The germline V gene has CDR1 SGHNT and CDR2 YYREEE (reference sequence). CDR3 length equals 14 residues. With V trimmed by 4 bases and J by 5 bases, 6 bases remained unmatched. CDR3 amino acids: CASSTKDRDNEQFF. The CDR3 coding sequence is TGTGCCAGCAGCACGAAAGACAGGGACAATGAGCAGTTCTTC.

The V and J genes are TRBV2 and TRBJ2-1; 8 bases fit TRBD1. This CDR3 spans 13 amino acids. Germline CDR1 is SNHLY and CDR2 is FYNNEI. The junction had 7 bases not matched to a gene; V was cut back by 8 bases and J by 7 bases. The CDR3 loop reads CASSDRASNEQFF. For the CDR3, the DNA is TGTGCCAGCTCGGACAGGGCCTCGAATGAGCAGTTCTTC.

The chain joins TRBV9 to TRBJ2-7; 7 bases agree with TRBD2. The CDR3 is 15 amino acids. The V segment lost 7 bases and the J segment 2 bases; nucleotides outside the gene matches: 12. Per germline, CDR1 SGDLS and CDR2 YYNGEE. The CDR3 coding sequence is TGTGCCAGCGGAGGATACGGGGGAGGGACCTACGAGCAGTACTTC. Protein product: CASGGYGGGTYEQYF. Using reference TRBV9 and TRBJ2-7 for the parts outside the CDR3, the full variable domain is DSGVTQTPKHLITATGQRVTLRCSPRSGDLSVYWYQQSLDQGLQFLIQYYNGEERAKGNILERFSAQQFPDLHSELNLSSLELGDSALYFCASGGYGGGTYEQYFGPGTRLTVT.

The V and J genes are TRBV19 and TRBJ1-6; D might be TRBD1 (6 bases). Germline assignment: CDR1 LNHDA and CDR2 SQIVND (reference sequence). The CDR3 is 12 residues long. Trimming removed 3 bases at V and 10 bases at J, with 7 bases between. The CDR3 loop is CASSIRGSPLHF. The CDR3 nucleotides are TGTGCCAGTAGTATTAGGGGGTCACCCCTCCACTTT.

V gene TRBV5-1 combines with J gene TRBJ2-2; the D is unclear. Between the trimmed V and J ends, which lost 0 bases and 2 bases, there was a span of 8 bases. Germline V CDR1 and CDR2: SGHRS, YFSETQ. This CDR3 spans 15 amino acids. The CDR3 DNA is TGCGCCAGCAGCTTGGCCGTCAGAAACACCGGGGAGCTGTTTTTT. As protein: CASSLAVRNTGELFF.